One and the same sample provided the 32 T cell receptor beta chains below, sequenced in a study of cytomegalovirus exposure and HLA in healthy donors. The PCR employed 60 Vbeta primers together with 13 Jbeta primers. Generated by immunoSEQ multiplex PCR, the TCRdb table keeps only in-frame clones and is missing some. Of some 180,000 clones listed, roughly four fifths were seen once; the top ten hold about 2.9%. Sequencing was done on a sample of PBMCs. These receptor sequences come from a male donor in good health and CMV-seronegative.

V usage is TRBV15 and J usage is TRBJ1-5; 7 bases line up with TRBD1. Germline V gives CDR1 LNHNV, CDR2 YYDKDF (reference sequence). Trimming at V came to 0 bases and at J to 5 bases, leaving 4 bases not matched to a gene. The CDR3 is 15 amino acids. CDR3 bases: TGTGCCACCAGCAGAGATCGAGACAGGGATCAGCCCCAGCATTTT. Translation: CATSRDRDRDQPQHF.

This chain's CDR3 is CASSAGQLPNSPLHF. The CDR3 nucleotides read TGCGCCAGCAGCGCCGGACAGCTGCCTAATTCACCCCTCCACTTT. The V and J genes are TRBV5-1 and TRBJ1-6; possible D gene TRBD1, 6 bases. The CDR3 has 15 residues. Germline loops: CDR1 SGHRS, CDR2 YFSETQ. V was pared by 4 bases and J by 6 bases, with 14 bases between.

The J gene is TRBJ1-1, the V gene TRBV5-1; TRBD1 agrees at 7 bases. CDR3 size: 15 residues. Germline V CDR1 and CDR2: SGHRS, YFSETQ. The J segment lost 6 bases and the V segment lost 1 base, leaving 9 bases of the junction unmatched. The chain's CDR3 is CASSLSGGRFSEAFF. The CDR3 DNA sequence: TGCGCCAGCAGCTTGTCAGGGGGAAGGTTTTCTGAAGCTTTCTTT.

With regard to this clone: Other DNA sequences from this sample encode an identical CDR3 as well. V and J are TRBV30 and TRBJ1-3; 8 bases align to TRBD1. Germline V gene sequence: CDR1 GTSNPN, CDR2 SVGIG (reference sequence). With 3 bases clipped from V and 5 bases from J, the junction kept 6 bases outside the gene matches. CDR3 length equals 14 residues. The CDR3 here is CAWRPQGARNTIYF. The DNA for the CDR3 is TGTGCCTGGAGGCCTCAGGGGGCACGAAACACCATATATTTT.

J is TRBJ2-1 and V is TRBV6-5; tentative D call: TRBD2 (5 bases). Per germline, CDR1 MNHEY and CDR2 SVGAGI. V lost 5 bases and J 0 bases, leaving 11 bases between the germline ends. CDR3 length equals 15 residues. The CDR3 nucleotides read TGTGCCAGCAGTGGTAGCGAAAGCTCCTACAATGAGCAGTTCTTC. As protein: CASSGSESSYNEQFF.

This clone was recorded a few times. The chain combines TRBV11-2 with TRBJ2-7; TRBD1 is a possible D gene (6 bases). Trimming cost V 1 base and J 6 bases, with 10 bases left between them. The CDR3 consists of 13 residues. Germline V gene data show CDR1 as SGHAT and CDR2 as FQNNGV. The CDR3 nucleotides read TGTGCCAGCAGCTTAGCCCGCAGGGGCGAGCAGTACTTC. Its protein is CASSLARRGEQYF.

As for this clone: Other nucleotide sequences in the sample specify the same CDR3. CDR3 nucleotides: TGTGCCAGCAGTCCTCCCTCCTACGAGCAGTACTTC. Residues: CASSPPSYEQYF. The chain carries TRBV28 and TRBJ2-7; D is undetermined. Trimming pared 5 bases from V and 0 bases from J, leaving 5 bases between. The CDR3 runs to 12 residues. The germline V gene has CDR1 MDHEN and CDR2 SYDVKM.

The V call is TRBV9, the J call TRBJ1-5, with D possibly TRBD1 on 5 matching bases. V was shortened by 4 bases and J by 7 bases, with 12 bases between the two germline ends. The CDR3 contains 13 residues. Germline V gives CDR1 SGDLS, CDR2 YYNGEE. The CDR3 DNA reads as TGTGCCAGCAGCCCCGGGGGGTCCCAGCCCCAGCATTTT. The encoded protein is CASSPGGSQPQHF. Full variable domain (rest looked up from reference TRBV9 and TRBJ1-5): DSGVTQTPKHLITATGQRVTLRCSPRSGDLSVYWYQQSLDQGLQFLIQYYNGEERAKGNILERFSAQQFPDLHSELNLSSLELGDSALYFCASSPGGSQPQHFGDGTRLSIL.

This clone was counted a single time. This chain joins TRBV4-3 and TRBJ1-5; D not certain. V lost 4 bases and J 2 bases, leaving 9 bases between the germline ends. CDR3 length: 14 amino acids. The germline V gene has CDR1 LGHNA and CDR2 YSLEER. The CDR3 coding sequence is TGCGCCAGCAGCCGCACTGAGGGCAATCAGCCCCAGCATTTT. Translated, it gives CASSRTEGNQPQHF.

The V gene is TRBV7-9, the J gene TRBJ2-2; TRBD1 agrees at 11 bases. J gave up 7 bases and V 7 bases, and 8 bases lay outside the gene matches. This CDR3 contains 15 residues. Germline V CDR1 and CDR2: SEHNR, FQNEAQ (reference sequence). This CDR3 is CASTKDRGLGGELFF. CDR3 coding DNA: TGTGCCAGCACCAAGGACAGGGGGCTCGGCGGGGAGCTGTTTTTT.

This clone was seen only once. The rearrangement links TRBV5-1 to TRBJ1-1; no firm D call. V gave up 0 bases and J gave up 0 bases, with 6 bases separating them. The CDR3 covers 14 residues. In germline, CDR1 is SGHRS, CDR2 YFSETQ. As DNA, the CDR3 is TGCGCCAGCAGCTTGGACATCATGAACACTGAAGCTTTCTTT. Its translation is CASSLDIMNTEAFF. Combining the CDR3 with reference TRBV5-1 and TRBJ1-1 gives the whole variable domain KAGVTQTPRYLIKTRGQQVTLSCSPISGHRSVSWYQQTPGQGLQFLFEYFSETQRNKGNFPGRFSGRQFSNSRSEMNVSTLELGDSALYLCASSLDIMNTEAFFGQGTRLTVV.

The rearrangement uses TRBV6-6 and TRBJ2-7; D not certain. V was pared by 4 bases and J by 3 bases, with 10 bases between. This CDR3 is 13 amino acids long. Per germline, CDR1 MNHNY and CDR2 SVGAGI (reference sequence). CDR3 protein: CASSFAQFYEQYF. The CDR3 nucleotides are TGTGCCAGCAGTTTTGCACAGTTCTACGAGCAGTACTTC.

This clone was seen a few times. The V and J genes are TRBV19 and TRBJ1-1, with D possibly TRBD1 on 6 matching bases. The CDR3 contains 15 residues. V dropped 5 bases and J dropped 1 base, with 14 bases sitting between them. Germline-derived CDR1 and CDR2 are LNHDA and SQIVND (reference sequence). The CDR3 nucleotides read TGTGCCAGTAGTTCCTCGGGACAACCGAACACTGAAGCTTTCTTT. It encodes CASSSSGQPNTEAFF.

This clone was seen a handful of times. This chain's CDR3 is CASSSGGNQPQHF. CDR3 coding DNA: TGTGCCAGCAGTTCCGGGGGCAATCAGCCCCAGCATTTT. The V gene is TRBV28, the J gene TRBJ1-5; no definite D call. The CDR3 covers 13 residues. V was trimmed by 4 bases and J by 2 bases, leaving 6 bases between them. CDR1 is MDHEN, CDR2 SYDVKM, per germline. The whole variable domain, remainder taken from reference TRBV28 and TRBJ1-5, is DVKVTQSSRYLVKRTGEKVFLECVQDMDHENMFWYRQDPGLGLRLIYFSYDVKMKEKGDIPEGYSVSREKKERFSLILESASTNQTSMYLCASSSGGNQPQHFGDGTRLSIL.

V gene TRBV29-1 combines with J gene TRBJ1-1; D remains ambiguous. Germline loops: CDR1 SQVTM, CDR2 ANQGSEA. V lost 3 bases, J lost 1 base, and 9 bases lay in between. The CDR3 totals 13 residues. In DNA form, the CDR3 reads TGCAGCGTTGATCAGGTTACGAACACTGAAGCTTTCTTT. Residues: CSVDQVTNTEAFF.

This chain connects TRBV6-1 to TRBJ1-4, with D possibly TRBD1 on 6 matching bases. The CDR3 runs 16 residues. V shed 3 bases and J shed 7 bases, with 18 bases lying between them. Germline CDR1 reads MNHNS; CDR2 reads SASEGT. The CDR3 DNA reads TGTGCCAGCAGTGACACTTACAGGGCGTTGGGTGAAAAACTGTTTTTT. Translating it yields CASSDTYRALGEKLFF.

The chain links TRBV6-1 to TRBJ2-5, with TRBD2 identical over 10 bases. The CDR3 has 15 amino acids. Germline lookup yields CDR1 MNHNS and CDR2 SASEGT. V gave up 8 bases and J gave up 5 bases; unmatched junction bases: 11. In DNA, the CDR3 is TGTGCCAGCGGAAAGGGAGCGGGAGGGGATGAGACCCAGTACTTC. Translating it yields CASGKGAGGDETQYF.

This sequence joins TRBV18 and TRBJ2-7; tentatively, D is TRBD2 (5 bases). V was pared by 8 bases and J by 3 bases, with 23 bases between. Germline CDR1 KGHSH, CDR2 LQKENI. This CDR3 comprises 16 residues. The CDR3 here is CASTMAGTTINYEQYF. The CDR3 DNA sequence: TGTGCCAGCACCATGGCGGGCACAACCATAAACTACGAGCAGTACTTC.

V usage is TRBV4-3 and J usage is TRBJ2-1; weak D call: TRBD2 (5 bases). The CDR3 is 16 amino acids. Per the germline V gene, CDR1 is LGHNA and CDR2 is YSLEER. The V gene lost 0 bases and the J gene lost 3 bases, with 12 bases spanning the gap. The CDR3 reads CASSQESGTVYNEQFF. CDR3 nucleotide sequence: TGCGCCAGCAGCCAAGAGAGCGGAACTGTCTACAATGAGCAGTTCTTC.

The V and J genes are TRBV6-5 and TRBJ1-1, with D tentatively TRBD1 (6 bases). The V gene lost 8 bases and the J gene lost 5 bases, with 18 bases spanning the gap. Germline CDR1 and CDR2: MNHEY and SVGAGI. The CDR3 is made up of 14 amino acids. This chain's CDR3 is CASYTQGGGTEAFF. Written as DNA, the CDR3 is TGTGCCAGCTATACCCAGGGAGGGGGAACTGAAGCTTTCTTT.

This sequence joins TRBV11-3 and TRBJ1-1; D gene unclear. Trimming shortened V by 1 base and J by 1 base, and 13 bases separated the two germline ends. This CDR3 is built from 16 residues. The germline V gene encodes CDR1 SGHNT and CDR2 YENEEA. The CDR3 DNA reads as TGTGCCAGCAGCTTAGGCCCAGGACGGGGGAACACTGAAGCTTTCTTT. It codes for CASSLGPGRGNTEAFF.

This clone was seen once. V usage is TRBV19 and J usage is TRBJ2-3; tentatively, D is TRBD2 (5 bases). CDR3 length: 15 residues. The germline V and J ends were trimmed by 3 bases and 1 base, with 11 bases remaining between them. Germline-derived CDR1 and CDR2 are LNHDA and SQIVND (reference sequence). This CDR3 is CASSIPGGGTDTQYF. CDR3 bases: TGTGCCAGTAGTATCCCCGGAGGTGGCACAGATACGCAGTATTTT.

This sequence joins TRBV4-3 and TRBJ1-5; TRBD1 aligns across 8 bases. V dropped 3 bases and J dropped 6; count of bases not matched to a gene: 13. Germline V gene lookup returns CDR1 LGHNA and CDR2 YSLEER. The CDR3 is 17 amino acids. The CDR3 nucleotides are TGCGCCAGCAGCCAGGGAGCCGGGACAGGATCCGGTCAGCCCCAGCATTTT. It yields the protein CASSQGAGTGSGQPQHF.

V is TRBV6-5 and J is TRBJ1-5; D possibly corresponds to TRBD1 (5 bases). Germline CDR1 reads MNHEY; CDR2 reads SVGAGI. The CDR3 is made up of 13 amino acids. The V and J ends lost 7 bases and 4 bases respectively, with 11 bases between them. The CDR3 is CASTVDRNQPQHF. The CDR3 bases are TGTGCCAGCACCGTAGACAGAAATCAGCCCCAGCATTTT.

The V call is TRBV19, the J call TRBJ1-5; D remains ambiguous. The V gene's germline CDR1 is LNHDA and CDR2 SQIVND (reference sequence). Trimming took 3 bases from V and 4 from J, leaving 7 bases between them. The CDR3 runs 13 residues. CDR3 loop: CASSIRDNQPQHF. CDR3 nucleotides: TGTGCCAGTAGTATCCGAGATAATCAGCCCCAGCATTTT.

This clone was picked up one time. V and J are TRBV11-3 and TRBJ2-7, with 12 bases that match TRBD2. This CDR3 has 16 amino acids. V shed 6 bases and J 2 bases; nucleotides not matched to a gene: 8. Germline CDR1 is SGHNT and CDR2 is YENEEA. The CDR3, as DNA: TGTGCCAGCAGTTTGGCCGGGACTAGCGGGCCCTACGAGCAGTACTTC. Its protein is CASSLAGTSGPYEQYF.

This clone occurred a few times. V gene TRBV7-9 combines with J gene TRBJ2-2; the D gene is possibly TRBD2 (5 bases). Germline CDR1 is SEHNR and CDR2 is FQNEAQ (reference sequence). Trimming left V 8 bases short and J 0 bases short, with 10 bases between. The CDR3 runs 14 residues. As DNA, the CDR3 is TGTGCCAGCGGCCAGCGGACGAACACCGGGGAGCTGTTTTTT. Encoded protein: CASGQRTNTGELFF.

The chain combines TRBV2 with TRBJ1-5; a weak D match, TRBD1 (6 bases). Germline loops: CDR1 SNHLY, CDR2 FYNNEI. This CDR3 is 15 amino acids long. Between the trimmed V and J ends, which lost 6 bases and 0 bases, there was a span of 12 bases. CDR3 nucleotides: TGTGCCAGCAGCGGAGACAGGAATAGCAATCAGCCCCAGCATTTT. It specifies CASSGDRNSNQPQHF. Combining the CDR3 with reference TRBV2 and TRBJ1-5 gives the whole variable domain EPEVTQTPSHQVTQMGQEVILRCVPISNHLYFYWYRQILGQKVEFLVSFYNNEISEKSEIFDDQFSVERPDGSNFTLKIRSTKLEDSAMYFCASSGDRNSNQPQHFGDGTRLSIL.

The chain uses TRBV19 and TRBJ2-2; a weak D match, TRBD2 (5 bases). The germline V gene encodes CDR1 LNHDA and CDR2 SQIVND (reference sequence). Trimming shortened V by 8 bases and J by 5 bases, and 12 bases separated the two germline ends. This CDR3 is built from 13 residues. In DNA form, the CDR3 reads TGTGCCAGTCGGAGGAGCGCAACCGGGGAGCTGTTTTTT. Its protein product is CASRRSATGELFF.

The gene calls are TRBV28 and TRBJ2-1; TRBD2 matches at 9 bases. V trimming: 4 bases; J trimming: 7 bases; junction bases outside the gene matches: 8. The CDR3 runs 15 residues. Germline V gives CDR1 MDHEN, CDR2 SYDVKM. DNA of the CDR3: TGTGCCAGCAGTTCGGCGGGAGGGCCGCGGAATGAGCAGTTCTTC. This gives the protein CASSSAGGPRNEQFF.

The V and J genes are TRBV2 and TRBJ1-4, with TRBD1 matching over 12 bases. The CDR3 length is 15 residues. Trimming removed 7 bases from V and 6 bases from J; junction bases left unmatched: 6. Germline values: CDR1 SNHLY, CDR2 FYNNEI. The CDR3 is CASNWGQGADEKLFF. The CDR3 nucleotides are TGTGCCAGCAATTGGGGACAGGGGGCTGATGAAAAACTGTTTTTT. The whole variable domain, remainder taken from reference TRBV2 and TRBJ1-4, is EPEVTQTPSHQVTQMGQEVILRCVPISNHLYFYWYRQILGQKVEFLVSFYNNEISEKSEIFDDQFSVERPDGSNFTLKIRSTKLEDSAMYFCASNWGQGADEKLFFGSGTQLSVL.

This sequence joins TRBV19 and TRBJ2-1, with 7 bases lining up with TRBD1. V lost 0 bases to trimming and J lost 9 bases; unmatched junction nucleotides: 5. The CDR3 spans 14 residues. Germline-derived CDR1 and CDR2 are LNHDA and SQIVND (reference sequence). The CDR3 DNA reads as TGTGCCAGTAGTATAGAAGAGGGGGCCAGTGAGCAGTTCTTC. Its protein is CASSIEEGASEQFF.